This TCR beta chain derives from a study of CD8 T cells in Susac syndrome. The RNA input was roughly 0.45 to 1 ug, and it was reverse transcribed with random hexamers. With immunoSEQ multiplex PCR, TCR beta CDR3 was amplified across 54 Vbeta and 13 Jbeta. TCRdb itself ran the immunoSEQ multiplex PCR reads through MiXCR, one entry per CDR3 protein. Of a few hundred thousand distinct CDR3 sequences in the sample, about 82% are singletons; the top ten hold 0.21%. V lost 4 bases to trimming and J lost 2 bases; unmatched junction nucleotides: 8. Germline CDR1 and CDR2: SGHVS and FQNEAQ. This CDR3 is built from 15 residues. In blood CD8+ and CD4+ T cells, TCR beta underwent sequencing.

The clonotype comes from a human donor with multiple sclerosis. The chain carries TRBV7-8 and TRBJ2-7; 7 bases map to TRBD1. Sequenced: CD8+ T cells from PBMCs. The CDR3 region is CASSYDRDSPYEQYF. The CDR3 region has the DNA TGTGCCAGCAGCTATGATCGGGACAGTCCCTACGAGCAGTACTTC.